This T cell receptor beta chain was found in a study of lymphopenia after photon versus proton radiotherapy (dated by TCRdb to 2018 to 2020). About the full investigation: Photon and proton radiation therapy were compared by the study for their immunological effects in patients with gastrointestinal tumors who developed high-grade lymphopenia. A cohort of around 21 patients with gastrointestinal tumors who received either photon or proton therapy and subsequently developed lymphopenia was included. The study was designed to characterize how the impact on the immune system differs between the two radiation modalities.

The library was made by the immunoSEQ multiplex PCR assay. T cell repertoires were profiled by deep sequencing of rearranged TCR beta loci, alongside multiparametric flow cytometry. The table comes from immuneACCESS by way of TCRdb, which keeps in-frame sequences with V and J called. Part of the clones is missing from these tables; in studies checked, under half for an unresolved V gene and the rest for unknown reasons. The table for this sample lists around 160,000 clones; approximately 86% of them were counted only once. The ten largest make up around 4.6% of the sample. Turning to this clone: Its binding antigen is unknown. No much larger clonotype is one base removed from it; base qualities were not supplied.

CDR1 and CDR2 are read off the germline V gene (reference sequence) as LNHDA and SQIVND. V loses 6 bases at its end and J loses 3 bases; junction bases beyond the gene matches: 6. Including the terminal cysteine and phenylalanine, the CDR3 comprises 15 residues. CDR3 DNA is the only sequence kept; it has 45 bases, read in frame from the first base. General findings and caveats noted by the study authors: Across the cohort, a larger post-nadir drop in TCR diversity was inversely correlated with overall survival time among patients who died. During treatment, patients who received proton therapy stayed relatively stable, whereas patients who received photon therapy lost naive T cells and TCR diversity and gained effector/memory populations. The authors looked at the survival association only in patients who died, and they framed better survival with proton therapy as a possibility rather than a demonstrated result. Once the lymphocyte count had reached its nadir, the repertoires of photon-treated patients showed oligoclonal expansion, particularly of CD8+ Temra cells, and this expansion drove the decline in diversity.

The TCR originated in a man in his fifties with gastric cancer. Specimen: peripheral blood, collected from a patient treated with photon-based radiotherapy. The rearrangement joined TRBV19 to TRBJ1-4; 8 central nucleotides agree with TRBD1. The CDR3 region reads CASRDRQGPNEKLFF. The DNA reads as follows: TGTGCCAGTAGGGATAGACAGGGGCCTAATGAAAAACTGTTTTTT.